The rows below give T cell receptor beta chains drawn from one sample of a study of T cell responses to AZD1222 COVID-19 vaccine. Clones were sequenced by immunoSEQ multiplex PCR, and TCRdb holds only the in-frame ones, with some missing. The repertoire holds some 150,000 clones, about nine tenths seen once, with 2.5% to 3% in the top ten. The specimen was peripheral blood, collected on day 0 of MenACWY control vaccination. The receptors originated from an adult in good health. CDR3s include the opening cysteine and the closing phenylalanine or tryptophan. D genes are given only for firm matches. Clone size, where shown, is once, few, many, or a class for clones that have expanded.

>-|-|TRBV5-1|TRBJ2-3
TGCGCCAGCAGCTTGGTTCCGGGTCCAGATACGCAGTATTTT
CASSLVPGPDTQYF
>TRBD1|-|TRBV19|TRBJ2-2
TGTGCCAGTAGTATCTACAGGGGGAACACCGGGGAGCTGTTTTTT
CASSIYRGNTGELFF
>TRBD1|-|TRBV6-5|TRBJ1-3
TGTGCCAGCAAAGAGGACAGGGGGCCTGGAAACACCATATATTTT
CASKEDRGPGNTIYF
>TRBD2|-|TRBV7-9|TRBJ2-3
TGTGCCAGCAGCTCTACCCTCCCCAGCGGGAGAGCAGATACGCAGTATTTT
CASSSTLPSGRADTQYF
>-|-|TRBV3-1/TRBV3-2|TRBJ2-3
TGTGCCAGCAGCCAAGAAGCTTCAGGCACAGATACGCAGTATTTT
CASSQEASGTDTQYF
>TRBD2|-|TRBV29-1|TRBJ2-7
TGCAGCGTTGACGGGGGGGGTACAAACGAGCAGTACTTC
CSVDGGGTNEQYF
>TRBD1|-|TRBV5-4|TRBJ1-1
TGTGCCAGCAGCTTGGACCAGGGGGCGAGTGGTACTGAAGCTTTCTTT
CASSLDQGASGTEAFF
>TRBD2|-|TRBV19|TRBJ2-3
TGTGCCAGTAGTATTGCTAGCGGGGCTGATACGCAGTATTTT
CASSIASGADTQYF
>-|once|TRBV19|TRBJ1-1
TGTGCCAGTATAAAGAGGGGCGGCACTGAAGCTTTCTTT
CASIKRGGTEAFF
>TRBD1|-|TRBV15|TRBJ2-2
TGTGCCACCAGCAGAGACAGGGGGCCCACCGGGGAGCTGTTTTTT
CATSRDRGPTGELFF
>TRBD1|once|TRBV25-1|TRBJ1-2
TGTGCCAGCAGTGAGGGACAGGGGGAAAACTATGGCTACACCTTC
CASSEGQGENYGYTF
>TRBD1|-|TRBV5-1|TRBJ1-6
TGCGCCAGCAGCTCTCGGACAGGGCTCAATAATTCACCCCTCCACTTT
CASSSRTGLNNSPLHF
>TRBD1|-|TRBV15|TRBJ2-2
TGTGCCACCAGCAGACCCAAGCCGGGACAGGGGGCAATCCGTGACACCGGGGAGCTGTTTTTT
CATSRPKPGQGAIRDTGELFF
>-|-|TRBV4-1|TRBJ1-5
TGCGCCAGCAGCCATCGCCGGGACGCCGGGACCACTCAGCCCCAGCATTTT
CASSHRRDAGTTQPQHF
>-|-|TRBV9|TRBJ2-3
TGTGCCAGCAGCGTAGCTGATCGCAGGGGAGATACGCAGTATTTT
CASSVADRRGDTQYF
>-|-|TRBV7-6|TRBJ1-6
TGTGCCAGCAGGGCCCCGAGGAAATTGGATTCACCCCTCCACTTT
CASRAPRKLDSPLHF
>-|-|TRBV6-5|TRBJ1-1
TGTGCCAGCATCAAAGCGGCAGAGAACACTGAAGCTTTCTTT
CASIKAAENTEAFF
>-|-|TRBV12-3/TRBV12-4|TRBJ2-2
TGTGCCAGCAGGGTAACCGGGGAGCTGTTTTTT
CASRVTGELFF
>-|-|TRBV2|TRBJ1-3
TGTGCCAGCGGCGATCCTGGAAACACCATATATTTT
CASGDPGNTIYF
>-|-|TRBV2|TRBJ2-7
TGTGCCAGCAGTGTACCGAACTACGAGCAGTACTTC
CASSVPNYEQYF
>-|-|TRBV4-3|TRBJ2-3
TGCGCCAGCAGCCAAGTGGTGCTATCTAGCACAGATACGCAGTATTTT
CASSQVVLSSTDTQYF
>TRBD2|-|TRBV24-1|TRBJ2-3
TGTGCCACCAGTGATTTCGTAGCGGGTAACACAGATACGCAGTATTTT
CATSDFVAGNTDTQYF
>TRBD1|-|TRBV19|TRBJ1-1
TGTGCCAGTACCGACAGGGGGGGTTCTGAAGCTTTCTTT
CASTDRGGSEAFF
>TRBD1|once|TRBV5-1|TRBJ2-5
TGCGCCAGCAGCCAGGGACAGGGTCAAGAGACCCAGTACTTC
CASSQGQGQETQYF
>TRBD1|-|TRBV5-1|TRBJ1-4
TGCGCCAGCAGCGTAGGGGACAGGGGAAGTGGTGAAAAACTGTTTTTT
CASSVGDRGSGEKLFF
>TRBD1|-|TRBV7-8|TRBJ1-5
TGTGCCAGCAGCTTATCCGGGACAGACAATCAGCCCCAGCATTTT
CASSLSGTDNQPQHF
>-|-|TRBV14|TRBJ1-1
TGTGCCAGCAGCCCGACCAGAGGGAGACGGGCTGAAGCTTTCTTT
CASSPTRGRRAEAFF
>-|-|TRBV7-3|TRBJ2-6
TGTGCCAGCAGCTTCACAGGGCCCGGGGCCAACGTCCTGACTTTC
CASSFTGPGANVLTF
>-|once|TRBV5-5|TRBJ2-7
TGTGCCAGCAGCTTGTTTCGGTCATTCTCCTACGAGCAGTACTTC
CASSLFRSFSYEQYF
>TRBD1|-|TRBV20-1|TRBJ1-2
TGCAGTGCTCGACAGGGAAACGCCTACACCTTC
CSARQGNAYTF
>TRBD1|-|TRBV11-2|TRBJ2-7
TGTGCCAGCAGCCAGGGACAGCCCTACGAGCAGTACTTC
CASSQGQPYEQYF
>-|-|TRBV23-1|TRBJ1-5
TGCGCCAGCAGTCCCTTTAACAGATCCCAGCATTTT
CASSPFNRSQHF
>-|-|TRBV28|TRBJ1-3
TGTGCCAGCAGTTCTTATGGGGGCGGATACTCTGGAAACACCATATATTTT
CASSSYGGGYSGNTIYF
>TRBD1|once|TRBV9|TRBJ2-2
TGTGCCAGCAGCACGGACAGGGTTCGGGGGGAGCTGTTTTTT
CASSTDRVRGELFF
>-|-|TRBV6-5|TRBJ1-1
TGTGCCAGCAGTTATGGATGGAAAGGGCTGAGCACTGAAGCTTTCTTT
CASSYGWKGLSTEAFF
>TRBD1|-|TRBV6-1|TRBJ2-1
TGTGCCAGCAGTGCCATTCCGGGACAGGCTCCCAATGAGCAGTTCTTC
CASSAIPGQAPNEQFF
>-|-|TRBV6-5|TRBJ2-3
TGTGCCAGCAGTATAGATAGGGCGCAGTATTTT
CASSIDRAQYF
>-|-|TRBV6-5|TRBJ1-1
TGTGCCAGCAGTTACGGACAGAACACTGAAGCTTTCTTT
CASSYGQNTEAFF
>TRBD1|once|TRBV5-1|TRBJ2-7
TGCGCCAGCAGCTTGGAGCCAGGGGGAGTGGTCCTCCACGAGCAGTACTTC
CASSLEPGGVVLHEQYF
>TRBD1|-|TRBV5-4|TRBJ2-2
TGTGCCAGCAGCCCTGACAGGGGGAGTTATACCGGGGAGCTGTTTTTT
CASSPDRGSYTGELFF
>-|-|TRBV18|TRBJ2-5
TGTGCCAGCTCACCACCGGGACAACTGAAAGAGACCCAGTACTTC
CASSPPGQLKETQYF
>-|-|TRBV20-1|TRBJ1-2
TGCAGTCCGGGTACCTATGGCTACACCTTC
CSPGTYGYTF
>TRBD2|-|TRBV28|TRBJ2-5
TGTGCCAGCAGCGCCGGGACTAGACAAGAGACCCAGTACTTC
CASSAGTRQETQYF
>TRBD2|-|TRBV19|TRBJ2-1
TGTGCCAGTAGTCCGACTAGCGCTATGGATGAGCAGTTCTTC
CASSPTSAMDEQFF
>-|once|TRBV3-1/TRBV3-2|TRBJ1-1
TGTGCCAGCAGCTCTGGGACTTTCGTGACAGGGAACACTGAAGCTTTCTTT
CASSSGTFVTGNTEAFF
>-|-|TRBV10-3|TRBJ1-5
TGTGCCATCAACGAGACAGGCGTTCCTCTAAGGCAGCCCCAGCATTTT
CAINETGVPLRQPQHF
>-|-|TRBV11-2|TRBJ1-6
TGTGCCAGCAGCTTAGCGCTGCGGAATTCACCCCTCCACTTT
CASSLALRNSPLHF
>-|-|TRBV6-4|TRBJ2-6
TGTGCCAGCAGTGACTCGGGGGGTTCTGGTTCGGGTGGGGCCAACGTCCTGACTTTC
CASSDSGGSGSGGANVLTF
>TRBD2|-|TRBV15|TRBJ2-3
TGTGCCACCAGCAGGCGACTAGCGGGAGCAGATACGCAGTATTTT
CATSRRLAGADTQYF
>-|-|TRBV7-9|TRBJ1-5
TGTGCCAGCAGCTTACTCAATCAGCCCCAGCATTTT
CASSLLNQPQHF
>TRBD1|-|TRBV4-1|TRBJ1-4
TGCGCCAGCAGCCAAGTGACAGGGGATGAAAAACTGTTTTTT
CASSQVTGDEKLFF
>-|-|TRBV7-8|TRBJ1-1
TGTGCCAGCAGCACTCGTCCAGGGGAGAACACTGAAGCTTTCTTT
CASSTRPGENTEAFF
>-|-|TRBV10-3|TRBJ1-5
TGTGCCATCAGTATAACGAATAGCAATCAGCCCCAGCATTTT
CAISITNSNQPQHF
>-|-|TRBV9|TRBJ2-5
TGTGCCAGCAGCGTAGGGCCGGCAGACCAAGAGACCCAGTACTTC
CASSVGPADQETQYF
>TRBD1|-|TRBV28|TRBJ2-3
TGTGCCAGCGGATTACGACAGGGGGCGGCAGATACGCAGTATTTT
CASGLRQGAADTQYF
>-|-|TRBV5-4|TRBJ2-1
TGTGCCAGCAGCCTAAATGACAGAGCCTACAATGAGCAGTTCTTC
CASSLNDRAYNEQFF
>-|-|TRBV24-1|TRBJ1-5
TGTGCCACCAGTGAGGCAGGGGCCTACAATCAGCCCCAGCATTTT
CATSEAGAYNQPQHF
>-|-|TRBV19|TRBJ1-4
TGTGCCAGTAGTATAGCGGCAGGGGTAGGGGAAAAACTGTTTTTT
CASSIAAGVGEKLFF
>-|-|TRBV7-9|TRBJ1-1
TGTGCCAGCAGCTTGCAGGAGAACACTGAAGCTTTCTTT
CASSLQENTEAFF